This TCR beta chain was captured by sequencing in a study of beta chain features in type 1 diabetes. TCRB transcripts that were expressed got sequenced, as all of the isolated RNA had been reverse transcribed. Naive, central memory and regulatory T cell samples came to a mean of roughly 4 million reads. Assay used: immunoSEQ multiplex PCR; TCRdb lists only in-frame clones, some missing. The sample has 680,000 or so clones; 15% are singletons. This clone showed up just a few times. Sequenced sample: naive CD4+ T cells from blood. The sequence was obtained from a man between 18 and 29 years old in good health.

CDR3 in amino acids: CASGLVPGRNTDTQYF. In nucleotides, the CDR3 is TGTGCTAGTGGTTTGGTACCCGGCAGGAACACAGATACGCAGTATTTT. The chain carries TRBV12-5 and TRBJ2-3; D is unresolved. Germline V gene sequence: CDR1 LGHNT, CDR2 FRNRAP. The CDR3 covers 16 residues. V was clipped by 0 bases and J by 2 bases, with 12 bases between them.